Listed below are T cell receptor beta chains from one sample, sequenced in a study of blood T cell repertoires in COVID-19. Generated by immunoSEQ multiplex PCR, the TCRdb table keeps only in-frame clones and is missing some. The table includes approximately 150,000 clones, around 90% detected once. The specimen sequenced was peripheral blood. The source is a human donor in a cohort sampled during active COVID-19. The CDR3 runs from the conserved cysteine through the conserved F or W. D genes are given only for firm matches. The size field is filled for only some rows; it gives once, few, many or a size class.

clone size: once; V gene: TRBV5-6; J gene: TRBJ2-1; D gene: .; CDR3 protein: CASSSRRRYNEQFF; CDR3 DNA: TGTGCCAGCAGCTCGAGGCGGCGTTACAATGAGCAGTTCTTC
clone size: .; V gene: TRBV2; J gene: TRBJ2-7; D gene: TRBD2; CDR3 protein: CASSEGGGAAYEQYF; CDR3 DNA: TGTGCCAGCAGTGAGGGCGGGGGGGCCGCCTACGAGCAGTACTTC
clone size: few; V gene: TRBV30; J gene: TRBJ2-1; D gene: TRBD2; CDR3 protein: CAGSAGLYNEQFF; CDR3 DNA: TGTGCCGGGAGTGCGGGACTATACAATGAGCAGTTCTTC
clone size: once; V gene: TRBV13; J gene: TRBJ2-2; D gene: .; CDR3 protein: CASSPGTGELFF; CDR3 DNA: TGTGCCAGCAGCCCAGGCACCGGGGAGCTGTTTTTT
clone size: .; V gene: TRBV5-6; J gene: TRBJ2-1; D gene: .; CDR3 protein: CASTKDYRGVEQFF; CDR3 DNA: TGTGCCAGCACCAAGGACTACCGGGGCGTGGAGCAGTTCTTC
clone size: .; V gene: TRBV10-3; J gene: TRBJ2-7; D gene: TRBD2; CDR3 protein: CAISPTSGGNYEQYF; CDR3 DNA: TGTGCCATCAGCCCAACTAGCGGGGGTAACTACGAGCAGTACTTC
clone size: .; V gene: TRBV12-3/TRBV12-4; J gene: TRBJ1-2; D gene: TRBD1; CDR3 protein: CASRDRGNYGYTF; CDR3 DNA: TGTGCCAGCCGGGACAGGGGTAACTATGGCTACACCTTC
clone size: .; V gene: TRBV18; J gene: TRBJ2-6; D gene: TRBD1; CDR3 protein: CASSRDSPLSGANVLTF; CDR3 DNA: TGTGCCAGCTCCCGGGACAGCCCTCTCTCTGGGGCCAACGTCCTGACTTTC
clone size: .; V gene: TRBV18; J gene: TRBJ1-1; D gene: .; CDR3 protein: CASSRVAGDTEAFF; CDR3 DNA: TGTGCCAGCTCACGCGTGGCAGGTGATACTGAAGCTTTCTTT
clone size: .; V gene: TRBV11-2; J gene: TRBJ2-7; D gene: .; CDR3 protein: CASSLVGGESSYEQYF; CDR3 DNA: TGTGCCAGCAGCTTAGTAGGAGGGGAGAGCTCCTACGAGCAGTACTTC
clone size: .; V gene: TRBV2; J gene: TRBJ2-3; D gene: TRBD1; CDR3 protein: CASRSGTGGASTDTQYF; CDR3 DNA: TGTGCCAGCCGATCTGGGACAGGGGGCGCCAGCACAGATACGCAGTATTTT
clone size: .; V gene: TRBV7-9; J gene: TRBJ2-7; D gene: .; CDR3 protein: CASSLDGVQQYF; CDR3 DNA: TGTGCCAGCAGCTTAGACGGGGTCCAGCAGTACTTC
clone size: .; V gene: TRBV2; J gene: TRBJ2-7; D gene: TRBD2; CDR3 protein: CASSEGSGSTYEQYF; CDR3 DNA: TGTGCCAGCAGTGAGGGAAGCGGGAGCACCTACGAGCAGTACTTC
clone size: .; V gene: TRBV30; J gene: TRBJ2-7; D gene: .; CDR3 protein: CAWSRGRVSGREQYF; CDR3 DNA: TGTGCCTGGAGTAGGGGGAGGGTTTCGGGGCGCGAGCAGTACTTC
clone size: .; V gene: TRBV10-3; J gene: TRBJ1-2; D gene: TRBD1; CDR3 protein: CAISSPGQRFYGYTF; CDR3 DNA: TGTGCCATCAGTTCACCGGGACAGAGATTCTATGGCTACACCTTC
clone size: .; V gene: TRBV11-1; J gene: TRBJ1-2; D gene: .; CDR3 protein: CASSLAPGNNYGYTF; CDR3 DNA: TGTGCCAGCAGCTTAGCGCCGGGAAATAACTATGGCTACACCTTC
clone size: .; V gene: TRBV29-1; J gene: TRBJ1-1; D gene: .; CDR3 protein: CSVARQRASEAFF; CDR3 DNA: TGCAGCGTTGCACGACAGAGAGCGTCTGAAGCTTTCTTT
clone size: .; V gene: TRBV6-1; J gene: TRBJ2-1; D gene: .; CDR3 protein: CASSDTGTPYNEQFF; CDR3 DNA: TGTGCCAGCAGTGACACCGGGACACCCTACAATGAGCAGTTCTTC
clone size: .; V gene: TRBV29-1; J gene: TRBJ1-5; D gene: .; CDR3 protein: CSVGGGLNQPQHF; CDR3 DNA: TGCAGCGTTGGGGGGGGCCTCAATCAGCCCCAGCATTTT
clone size: .; V gene: TRBV11-2; J gene: TRBJ1-2; D gene: TRBD1; CDR3 protein: CASSLVGQGGSYGYTF; CDR3 DNA: TGTGCCAGCAGCTTAGTGGGCCAGGGGGGTAGCTATGGCTACACCTTC
clone size: .; V gene: TRBV7-9; J gene: TRBJ2-7; D gene: .; CDR3 protein: CASSPDFYEQYF; CDR3 DNA: TGTGCCAGCAGCCCGGACTTCTACGAGCAGTACTTC
clone size: .; V gene: TRBV5-4; J gene: TRBJ2-7; D gene: TRBD2; CDR3 protein: CASSLAVGSGRVYEQYF; CDR3 DNA: TGTGCCAGCAGCTTGGCCGTTGGTAGCGGGAGGGTCTACGAGCAGTACTTC
clone size: .; V gene: TRBV5-1; J gene: TRBJ2-1; D gene: .; CDR3 protein: CASSLRTDYNEQFF; CDR3 DNA: TGCGCCAGCAGCTTGCGGACTGACTACAATGAGCAGTTCTTC
clone size: .; V gene: TRBV7-3; J gene: TRBJ2-7; D gene: TRBD1; CDR3 protein: CASSLEPGGYEQYF; CDR3 DNA: TGTGCCAGCAGCTTAGAACCAGGGGGATACGAGCAGTACTTC
clone size: .; V gene: TRBV2; J gene: TRBJ2-7; D gene: .; CDR3 protein: CASRSPGTTTSYEQYF; CDR3 DNA: TGTGCCAGCAGGTCCCCCGGGACAACGACCTCCTACGAGCAGTACTTC
clone size: .; V gene: TRBV28; J gene: TRBJ2-7; D gene: TRBD1; CDR3 protein: CASSTRGSNEQYF; CDR3 DNA: TGTGCCAGCAGCACCAGGGGGTCCAACGAGCAGTACTTC
clone size: .; V gene: TRBV6-2/TRBV6-3; J gene: TRBJ1-3; D gene: .; CDR3 protein: CASSYSREAGNTIYF; CDR3 DNA: TGTGCCAGCAGTTACTCCAGGGAGGCTGGAAACACCATATATTTT
clone size: once; V gene: TRBV11-2; J gene: TRBJ1-3; D gene: .; CDR3 protein: CASSLGTVTGNTIYF; CDR3 DNA: TGTGCCAGCAGCTTAGGGACAGTTACTGGAAACACCATATATTTT
clone size: .; V gene: TRBV5-4; J gene: TRBJ2-7; D gene: TRBD2; CDR3 protein: CASSLGLAGGLYEQYF; CDR3 DNA: TGTGCCAGCAGCCTCGGACTAGCGGGAGGGCTTTACGAGCAGTACTTC
clone size: .; V gene: TRBV29-1; J gene: TRBJ1-2; D gene: TRBD1; CDR3 protein: CSVGDSNYGYTF; CDR3 DNA: TGCAGCGTCGGGGACAGTAACTATGGCTACACCTTC
clone size: .; V gene: TRBV19; J gene: TRBJ2-7; D gene: .; CDR3 protein: CASSIDAGPTVQYF; CDR3 DNA: TGTGCCAGTAGTATTGACGCGGGGCCCACGGTGCAGTACTTC
clone size: .; V gene: TRBV29-1; J gene: TRBJ1-2; D gene: .; CDR3 protein: CSVEEGQSYGYTF; CDR3 DNA: TGCAGCGTTGAAGAGGGGCAGAGCTATGGCTACACCTTC
clone size: .; V gene: TRBV2; J gene: TRBJ2-1; D gene: TRBD1; CDR3 protein: CASSLQGLRDEQFF; CDR3 DNA: TGTGCCAGCAGTCTACAGGGGCTGAGGGATGAGCAGTTCTTC
clone size: .; V gene: TRBV6-5; J gene: TRBJ1-1; D gene: .; CDR3 protein: CASSYRVNTEAFF; CDR3 DNA: TGTGCCAGCAGTTACCGAGTGAACACTGAAGCTTTCTTT